This T cell receptor (beta chain) was sequenced for a study of T-cell memory formation after mild COVID-19. MiXCR, run by TCRdb on the 5' RACE reads, gives a single entry per CDR3 protein. The sample contains more than 200,000 distinct CDR3 sequences, 16% of which appear only once. The CDR3 runs 15 residues. Trimming shortened V by 3 bases and J by 0 bases, and 11 bases separated the two germline ends. Germline-derived CDR1 and CDR2 are SGHTA and FQGNSA. This clonotype appeared a few times. Its cognate antigen is unknown. Overall study findings and caveats: Later expanders leaned toward CD4+, whereas clones contracting from day 15 to 85 were balanced CD4/CD8.

V is TRBV7-2 and J is TRBJ1-1; perhaps TRBD1 as D (6 bases). Sample: PBMCs or a T cell subset sorted from them (not recorded which). This receptor was taken from a man between 18 and 29 years old who had mild COVID-19 (a few samples of this study predate the infection). Cell type and time point are not known. The CDR3 is CASSFAGTLNTEAFF. CDR3 bases: TGTGCCAGCAGCTTCGCCGGGACACTGAACACTGAAGCTTTCTTT.